The 20 T cell receptor beta chains below were found in one sample sequenced in a study of T cell changes during pregnancy in multiple sclerosis. The data were produced by immunoSEQ multiplex PCR, yet TCRdb's version contains in-frame clones alone and is incomplete. The sample contains about 60,000 clones, 91% of which appear only once. Source: CD4+ T cells from peripheral blood mononuclear cells, taken after pregnancy. Receptors were obtained from a female donor in good health, enrolled as a control in a pregnancy study.

The chain uses TRBV5-1 and TRBJ1-3; 7 bases align to TRBD1. The CDR3 spans 17 residues. V shed 0 bases, J shed 0 bases, and the junction held 6 bases outside the gene matches. In germline, CDR1 is SGHRS, CDR2 YFSETQ. CDR3 sequence reads: CASSLVGQSPSGNTIYF. The CDR3 DNA is TGCGCCAGCAGCTTGGTGGGACAGTCGCCCTCTGGAAACACCATATATTTT.

The chain is built from TRBV11-3 and TRBJ2-3, with TRBD2 as a possible D gene (5 bases). The CDR3 has 14 amino acids. V was clipped by 3 bases and J by 1 base, with 8 bases between them. The V gene's germline CDR1 is SGHNT and CDR2 YENEEA. The CDR3 nucleotides are TGTGCCAGCAGCTTGAGAGCGGGCACAGATACGCAGTATTTT. Amino acids: CASSLRAGTDTQYF.

The chain combines TRBV5-1 with TRBJ2-4, with TRBD1 identical over 10 bases. Germline-derived CDR1 and CDR2 are SGHRS and YFSETQ. The CDR3 runs 15 residues. The ends lost 0 bases at V and 8 bases at J; junction bases unmatched: 5. In nucleotides, the CDR3 is TGCGCCAGCAGCTTGGGGGACAGGGGTGGAGACATTCAGTACTTC. The encoded protein is CASSLGDRGGDIQYF.

V is TRBV10-3 and J is TRBJ2-7, with 9 bases identical to TRBD1. Per germline, CDR1 ENHRY and CDR2 SYGVKD. The CDR3 has 11 amino acids. The ends lost 10 bases at V and 9 bases at J; junction bases unmatched: 7. CDR3 loop: CATGDREVQYF. The CDR3 DNA follows: TGTGCCACCGGGGACAGGGAGGTGCAGTACTTC.

The chain has TRBV4-3 and TRBJ1-1; D gene uncertain. V gave up 0 bases and J gave up 1 base, with 6 bases separating them. The CDR3 totals 14 residues. Germline V gene lookup returns CDR1 LGHNA and CDR2 YSLEER. CDR3 sequence: CASSQERRNTEAFF. For the CDR3, the DNA is TGCGCCAGCAGCCAAGAGCGTCGGAACACTGAAGCTTTCTTT.

This clone was seen just once. V gene TRBV11-3 combines with J gene TRBJ2-1; 11 nucleotides match TRBD2. Germline trimming cut 4 bases from V and 8 bases from J; bases unmatched to any gene: 4. Looked up from germline, CDR1 is SGHNT and CDR2 is YENEEA. The CDR3 consists of 14 residues. This CDR3 reads CASSWGSGGDEQFF. The CDR3, as DNA: TGTGCCAGCAGCTGGGGTAGCGGGGGGGATGAGCAGTTCTTC. The full variable domain, completed using reference TRBV11-3 and TRBJ2-1, is EAGVVQSPRYKIIEKKQPVAFWCNPISGHNTLYWYLQNLGQGPELLIRYENEEAVDDSQLPKDRFSAERLKGVDSTLKIQPAELGDSAVYLCASSWGSGGDEQFFGPGTRLTVL.

The chain joins TRBV4-1 to TRBJ2-4; TRBD1 aligns across 7 bases. Per germline, CDR1 MGHRA and CDR2 YSYEKL. Losses at the gene ends were 4 bases for V and 8 bases for J; bases not matched to a gene: 8. This CDR3 spans 14 amino acids. The CDR3 DNA reads TGCGCCAGCAGCCCGGCAGGGGGTTGGGACATTCAGTACTTC. Translated: CASSPAGGWDIQYF.

V usage is TRBV7-2 and J usage is TRBJ2-5; 10 bases match TRBD2. The CDR3 spans 15 residues. Germline assignment: CDR1 SGHTA and CDR2 FQGNSA. With V trimmed by 5 bases and J by 4 bases, 7 bases remained unmatched. The CDR3 spells CASSRPAGGRETQYF. The CDR3 DNA follows: TGTGCCAGCAGCCGACCAGCGGGGGGGCGAGAGACCCAGTACTTC.

The chain uses TRBV10-3 and TRBJ1-1; TRBD1 matches at 8 bases. With V trimmed by 6 bases and J by 5 bases, 8 bases remained unmatched. From germline, CDR1 is ENHRY and CDR2 SYGVKD. The CDR3 extends over 14 amino acids. The CDR3 sequence: CAIRRDRRETEAFF. DNA for the CDR3: TGTGCCATCAGGAGGGACAGGCGAGAAACTGAAGCTTTCTTT.

The sample holds a few counts of this clone. This chain links TRBV5-1 with TRBJ2-3; TRBD2 aligns across 7 bases. CDR3 length: 15 amino acids. The V gene's germline CDR1 is SGHRS and CDR2 YFSETQ. J lost 6 bases, V lost 2 bases, and 9 bases had no gene match. The DNA for the CDR3 is TGCGCCAGCAGCTTCCCAGCGGGGAGGCCGGATACGCAGTATTTT. It specifies CASSFPAGRPDTQYF.

This CDR3 is CASDPTGGYGGYTF. The CDR3 DNA sequence: TGTGCCTCGGACCCTACAGGGGGGTATGGAGGCTACACCTTC. This sequence joins TRBV30 and TRBJ1-2; 8 bases map to TRBD1. The CDR3 covers 14 residues. V dropped 7 bases and J dropped 8; count of bases not matched to a gene: 15. In germline, CDR1 is GTSNPN, CDR2 SVGIG (reference sequence). Full variable domain (remainder filled in from reference TRBV30 and TRBJ1-2): SQTIHQWPATLVQPVGSPLSLECTVEGTSNPNLYWYRQAAGRGLQLLFYSVGIGQISSEVPQNLSASRPQDRQFILSSKKLLLSDSGFYLCASDPTGGYGGYTFGSGTRLTVV.

The chain joins TRBV5-4 to TRBJ1-2; TRBD1 matches 8 bases. Trimming took 0 bases from V and 4 from J; bases not matched to a gene: 5. The CDR3 runs 15 residues. CDR1 SGHNT and CDR2 YYREEE come from the germline V gene (reference sequence). The CDR3 here is CASSLGQGALYGYTF. CDR3 in DNA: TGTGCCAGCAGCTTGGGGCAGGGGGCGCTCTATGGCTACACCTTC.

V gene TRBV9 combines with J gene TRBJ1-2; 8 nucleotides match TRBD1. Germline CDR1 and CDR2: SGDLS and YYNGEE. Germline trimming cut 4 bases from V and 6 bases from J; bases unmatched to any gene: 8. The CDR3 contains 14 residues. The CDR3 DNA follows: TGTGCCAGCAGCCGCGACAGGGGATCGGATGGCTACACCTTC. Translating gives CASSRDRGSDGYTF.

This rearrangement joins TRBV11-3 to TRBJ2-1; the D gene is possibly TRBD1 (5 bases). There are 15 residues in the CDR3. The germline V and J ends were trimmed by 0 bases and 4 bases, with 10 bases remaining between them. Germline assignment: CDR1 SGHNT and CDR2 YENEEA. The CDR3 spells CASSLDSQGYNEQFF. The CDR3 nucleotides are TGTGCCAGCAGCTTAGATAGCCAGGGATACAATGAGCAGTTCTTC. Variable domain in full (rest from reference TRBV11-3 and TRBJ2-1): EAGVVQSPRYKIIEKKQPVAFWCNPISGHNTLYWYLQNLGQGPELLIRYENEEAVDDSQLPKDRFSAERLKGVDSTLKIQPAELGDSAVYLCASSLDSQGYNEQFFGPGTRLTVL.

The count of this clone is one. V gene TRBV19 combines with J gene TRBJ1-2; tentatively, D is TRBD1 (5 bases). V was shortened by 5 bases and J by 6 bases, with 16 bases between the two germline ends. The CDR3 is 14 amino acids. Germline-derived CDR1 and CDR2 are LNHDA and SQIVND (reference sequence). CDR3 sequence: CASSSIRGGNGYTF. The CDR3 DNA reads TGTGCCAGTAGTTCTATCCGGGGGGGTAATGGCTACACCTTC.

V usage is TRBV7-9 and J usage is TRBJ2-1; TRBD1 matches 7 bases. The J segment lost 2 bases and the V segment lost 0 bases, leaving 7 bases of the junction unmatched. Germline V gene lookup returns CDR1 SEHNR and CDR2 FQNEAQ (reference sequence). CDR3 length equals 17 residues. This chain's CDR3 is CASSLARGRGTYNEQFF. CDR3 DNA: TGTGCCAGCAGCTTAGCGCGAGGCAGGGGGACCTACAATGAGCAGTTCTTC.

This clone was found a few times. The chain is built from TRBV10-3 and TRBJ1-1; D is possibly TRBD1 (6 bases). Germline V gene data show CDR1 as ENHRY and CDR2 as SYGVKD. V was clipped by 9 bases and J by 3 bases, with 14 bases between them. The CDR3 spans 13 residues. The CDR3 protein is CAIAGDIYTEAFF. Written as DNA, the CDR3 is TGTGCCATTGCAGGGGATATTTACACTGAAGCTTTCTTT.

The chain links TRBV2 to TRBJ1-1, with 7 nucleotides matching TRBD1. Germline CDR1 is SNHLY and CDR2 is FYNNEI. The CDR3 has 14 residues. Trimming at V came to 6 bases and at J to 5 bases, leaving 9 bases not matched to a gene. The CDR3 loop is CASRRGQGGTEAFF. CDR3 in DNA: TGTGCCAGCAGGAGAGGGCAGGGGGGAACTGAAGCTTTCTTT.

As for this clone: At one end, the junction sequence differs from germline, possibly due to a read error. The CDR3 region has the DNA TGCGCCAGCAGCCAAGATCCAAGGAGGGACAGGCCCTTTGTCTTC. Translation: CASSQDPRRDRPFVF. The chain uses TRBV4-3 and TRBJ2-1, with TRBD1 matching 8 bases. CDR3 size: 15 residues. Germline V gives CDR1 LGHNA, CDR2 YSLEER.

This chain uses TRBV7-7 with TRBJ2-5; maybe TRBD2 (5 bases). This CDR3 has 13 amino acids. CDR1 is SSHAT, CDR2 FNYEAQ, per germline (reference sequence). Trimming took 5 bases from V and 5 from J, leaving 12 bases between them. The CDR3 DNA reads TGTGCCAGCAGCCCGAGGGCCCGTGAGACCCAGTACTTC. Amino acid sequence: CASSPRARETQYF. Drawing the rest from reference TRBV7-7 and TRBJ2-5, the complete variable domain is GAGVSQSPRYKVTKRGQDVTLRCDPISSHATLYWYQQALGQGPEFLTYFNYEAQPDKSGLPSDRFSAERPEGSISTLTIQRTEQRDSAMYRCASSPRARETQYFGPGTRLLVL.